This is a list of T cell receptor beta chains from one sample in a study of blood T cell repertoires in COVID-19. Repertoires were generated with immunoSEQ multiplex PCR, while TCRdb's copy carries only in-frame clones and drops some. Of under 500,000 clones detected, roughly nine tenths appear once; the ten largest clones hold about 2%. The material sequenced was PBMCs or T cells enriched from blood (not recorded which). These receptor sequences come from a woman between 18 and 30 years old with acute COVID-19. CDR3s include the opening cysteine and the closing phenylalanine or tryptophan. A D gene is named only where the DNA matches it firmly. A row's size may be missing; if present it is once, few, many or a size class.

D	size	J	V	CDR3	DNA
-	once	TRBJ2-3	TRBV28	CASCSGGLGTDTQYF	TGTGCCAGTTGCTCAGGGGGGCTTGGCACAGATACGCAGTATTTT
TRBD1	-	TRBJ1-4	TRBV30	CAWSDGTGLSEKLFF	TGTGCCTGGAGTGACGGGACAGGATTGAGTGAAAAACTGTTTTTT
TRBD1	-	TRBJ1-2	TRBV7-9	CASSHGTDFYGYTF	TGTGCCAGCAGCCATGGGACAGATTTCTATGGCTACACCTTC
-	-	TRBJ2-3	TRBV28	CASTNVEKITDTQYF	TGTGCCAGCACTAATGTAGAGAAAATCACAGATACGCAGTATTTT
TRBD1	-	TRBJ2-1	TRBV11-2	CASSLLGQGSYNEQFF	TGTGCCAGCAGCTTATTGGGACAGGGGTCCTACAATGAGCAGTTCTTC
-	-	TRBJ1-2	TRBV7-2	CASSLLTGYGYTF	TGTGCCAGCAGCTTGCTGACGGGCTATGGCTACACCTTC
TRBD1	once	TRBJ1-1	TRBV18	CASSITGGDRAEAFF	TGTGCCAGCTCAATCACAGGGGGGGATCGAGCTGAAGCTTTCTTT
TRBD1	-	TRBJ2-7	TRBV27	CASSPIEGGVHEQYF	TGTGCCAGCAGTCCTATAGAAGGGGGCGTTCACGAGCAGTACTTC
-	-	TRBJ1-1	TRBV28	CATGSPGGNTEAFF	TGTGCCACCGGGAGTCCAGGAGGGAACACTGAAGCTTTCTTT
-	-	TRBJ1-2	TRBV7-9	CASRTEGLPSAGYTF	TGTGCCAGCAGAACGGAGGGACTCCCCTCCGCGGGCTACACCTTC
TRBD1	-	TRBJ2-5	TRBV5-1	CASSLVGGEETQYF	TGCGCCAGCAGCTTGGTAGGGGGCGAAGAGACCCAGTACTTC
-	-	TRBJ1-1	TRBV18	CASSDRMNTEAFF	TGTGCCAGCTCCGACAGAATGAACACTGAAGCTTTCTTT
-	-	TRBJ1-3	TRBV7-9	CASSLRGDTIYF	TGTGCCAGCAGCTTACGAGGAGACACCATATATTTT
-	-	TRBJ1-1	TRBV7-2	CASSTRTSHLGTEAFF	TGTGCCAGCAGCACCCGGACAAGCCATTTGGGCACTGAAGCTTTCTTT
-	-	TRBJ2-2	TRBV5-1	CASSLLEAGELFF	TGCGCCAGCAGCTTACTAGAGGCCGGGGAGCTGTTTTTT
TRBD2	-	TRBJ2-2	TRBV5-1	CASSPLAGPTGELFF	TGCGCCAGCAGCCCCCTAGCGGGACCAACCGGGGAGCTGTTTTTT
TRBD1	-	TRBJ2-6	TRBV24-1	CATSGDRENEAGANVLTF	TGTGCCACCAGTGGGGACAGGGAGAACGAAGCCGGGGCCAACGTCCTGACTTTC
-	-	TRBJ1-1	TRBV12-3/TRBV12-4	CASSLRGTEAFF	TGTGCCAGCAGTCTCAGGGGAACTGAAGCTTTCTTT
TRBD2	-	TRBJ2-1	TRBV9	CASSGGTSDNEQFF	TGTGCCAGCAGCGGCGGGACTAGCGACAATGAGCAGTTCTTC
-	-	TRBJ2-3	TRBV11-2	CASSSWDSGNTDTQYF	TGTGCCAGCAGCTCGTGGGATAGCGGTAACACAGATACGCAGTATTTT
TRBD2	-	TRBJ2-1	TRBV7-9	CASSPGLASYNEQFF	TGTGCCAGCAGCCCCGGACTAGCTTCCTACAATGAGCAGTTCTTC
-	-	TRBJ1-4	TRBV19	CASTKNRRGSNEKLFF	TGTGCCAGTACCAAAAACCGTAGAGGGTCTAATGAAAAACTGTTTTTT
-	few	TRBJ2-3	TRBV20-1	CSASFQGSTDTQYF	TGCAGTGCTAGTTTCCAGGGCAGCACAGATACGCAGTATTTT
-	-	TRBJ2-1	TRBV27	CASSPIAGEGGNEQFF	TGTGCCAGCAGTCCCATCGCGGGGGAGGGGGGGAATGAGCAGTTCTTC
-	once	TRBJ2-1	TRBV3-1/TRBV3-2	CASSQDYSRYNEQFF	TGTGCCAGCAGCCAAGATTACTCCCGATACAATGAGCAGTTCTTC
-	-	TRBJ1-1	TRBV29-1	CSGLENTEAFF	TGCAGCGGCCTAGAGAACACTGAAGCTTTCTTT
-	-	TRBJ2-7	TRBV10-1	CASSGGTPGDYYEQYF	TGCGCCAGCAGTGGGGGCACTCCGGGAGACTACTACGAGCAGTACTTC
TRBD1	-	TRBJ2-3	TRBV5-4	CASSLVGRGPIDTQYF	TGTGCCAGCAGCTTGGTCGGCAGGGGGCCAATAGATACGCAGTATTTT
TRBD1	-	TRBJ1-2	TRBV7-8	CASSLGASLQGLYYGYTF	TGTGCCAGCAGCTTAGGAGCCTCTCTACAGGGGCTTTACTATGGCTACACCTTC
-	-	TRBJ1-2	TRBV2	CASSPTTGNYGYTF	TGTGCCAGCAGCCCCACCACAGGGAACTATGGCTACACCTTC
-	-	TRBJ1-5	TRBV6-5	CASGVRGSRNQPQHF	TGTGCCAGCGGGGTTAGGGGCAGCCGAAATCAGCCCCAGCATTTT
-	-	TRBJ1-2	TRBV3-1/TRBV3-2	CASSLTQGYYGYTF	TGTGCCAGCAGCCTAACCCAGGGGTACTATGGCTACACCTTC
TRBD1	once	TRBJ1-2	TRBV5-4	CASSLGGQGDYGYTF	TGTGCCAGCAGCTTGGGGGGACAGGGTGACTATGGCTACACCTTC
-	-	TRBJ1-5	TRBV5-1	CASSLGTLSNQPQHF	TGCGCCAGCAGCTTGGGGACACTTAGCAATCAGCCCCAGCATTTT
TRBD2	-	TRBJ2-7	TRBV7-9	CASSLGRDYTYEQYF	TGTGCCAGCAGCTTAGGCCGGGACTACACCTACGAGCAGTACTTC
TRBD2	-	TRBJ2-7	TRBV20-1	CSAGGGEQYF	TGCAGTGCCGGGGGGGGCGAGCAGTACTTC
TRBD2	-	TRBJ2-1	TRBV7-6	CASSLRGAHNEQFF	TGTGCCAGCAGCTTGCGGGGGGCTCACAATGAGCAGTTCTTC
-	once	TRBJ2-7	TRBV6-5	CASRTSRGQYF	TGTGCCAGCAGGACTAGTCGCGGGCAGTACTTC
-	-	TRBJ2-1	TRBV20-1	CSASETGSYNEQFF	TGCAGTGCTAGTGAGACGGGCTCCTACAATGAGCAGTTCTTC
TRBD2	-	TRBJ2-3	TRBV5-8	CASSLSGGGTPIPPYF	TGTGCCAGCAGCCTTAGCGGGGGGGGTACTCCCATCCCTCCGTATTTT
TRBD1	-	TRBJ2-7	TRBV27	CASSPTGIGEQYF	TGTGCCAGCAGTCCGACAGGGATTGGCGAGCAGTACTTC
-	-	TRBJ2-2	TRBV7-8	CASSLVSGSTGELFF	TGTGCCAGCAGCTTAGTTTCGGGGTCCACCGGGGAGCTGTTTTTT
-	-	TRBJ2-5	TRBV7-2	CASSQSEFAGTQYF	TGTGCCAGCAGCCAATCGGAATTTGCAGGGACCCAGTACTTC
TRBD1	-	TRBJ1-1	TRBV9	CASSGYDRAGEAFF	TGTGCCAGCAGCGGGTATGACAGGGCGGGAGAAGCTTTCTTT
TRBD2	-	TRBJ2-7	TRBV27	CASSLERGFYEQYF	TGTGCCAGCAGTTTAGAGCGGGGATTCTACGAGCAGTACTTC
-	-	TRBJ1-4	TRBV7-9	CASSPQQATNEKLFF	TGTGCCAGCAGCCCCCAGCAGGCAACTAATGAAAAACTGTTTTTT
TRBD1	-	TRBJ1-1	TRBV30	CAWLQGRTEAFF	TGTGCCTGGTTACAGGGGAGGACTGAAGCTTTCTTT
-	-	TRBJ2-1	TRBV24-1	CATSDRTIHSYNEQFF	TGTGCCACCAGTGACCGGACTATCCACTCCTACAATGAGCAGTTCTTC
-	-	TRBJ1-5	TRBV18	CASSPLQGNQPQHF	TGTGCCAGCTCACCACTGCAGGGTAATCAGCCCCAGCATTTT
TRBD2	-	TRBJ2-2	TRBV5-1	CASSFRAGDTGELFF	TGCGCCAGCAGCTTCAGGGCGGGGGACACCGGGGAGCTGTTTTTT
TRBD2	-	TRBJ2-7	TRBV7-2	CASSLSAGGPSYEQYF	TGTGCCAGCAGCTTGTCAGCGGGGGGCCCATCCTACGAGCAGTACTTC
-	-	TRBJ2-7	TRBV7-9	CASSRSLAEYEQYF	TGTGCCAGCAGCCGCTCACTAGCCGAGTACGAGCAGTACTTC
TRBD2	-	TRBJ2-7	TRBV9	CASSVGERGVYEQYF	TGTGCCAGCAGCGTAGGTGAGCGGGGAGTCTACGAGCAGTACTTC
-	once	TRBJ2-2	TRBV29-1	CSGGHRNTGELFF	TGCAGCGGCGGACACCGGAACACCGGGGAGCTGTTTTTT
TRBD1	-	TRBJ2-7	TRBV7-9	CASSPGQGVGEQYF	TGTGCCAGCAGCCCCGGACAGGGGGTGGGGGAGCAGTACTTC